These 20 T cell receptor beta chains share one sample of origin, sequenced in a study of shared clonotypes between healthy human individuals. Profiled with immunoSEQ multiplex PCR; TCRdb holds only in-frame clones, not every one. The profile covers 2 million to 2.5 million clones, with approximately 95% appearing a single time and 0.1% to 0.15% taken by the ten largest. Sequences were obtained from naive CD4+ T cells sorted from blood. The subset denotes: CD45RA+ positively selected. These receptors were collected from a man between 18 and 35 years old in good health.

The table lists this clone with a few counts. The CDR3 DNA reads TGTGCCAGCAGTGAGAGTCATGGAGGGGCGAGTTATGGCTACACCTTC. This encodes CASSESHGGASYGYTF. The V gene is TRBV2, the J gene TRBJ1-2; maybe TRBD1 (5 bases). Germline lookup yields CDR1 SNHLY and CDR2 FYNNEI. The CDR3 contains 16 residues. Trimming pared 3 bases from V and 5 bases from J, leaving 19 bases between. The full variable domain, completed using reference TRBV2 and TRBJ1-2, is EPEVTQTPSHQVTQMGQEVILRCVPISNHLYFYWYRQILGQKVEFLVSFYNNEISEKSEIFDDQFSVERPDGSNFTLKIRSTKLEDSAMYFCASSESHGGASYGYTFGSGTRLTVV.

The sample holds one count of this clone. The DNA for the CDR3 is TGTGCCAGCAGTTACAGGGACCCCAGCTCCTACGAGCAGTACTTC. Residues: CASSYRDPSSYEQYF. The J gene is TRBJ2-7, the V gene TRBV6-6; D is perhaps TRBD1 or TRBD2 (5 bases each). Germline V gene sequence: CDR1 MNHNY, CDR2 SVGAGI (reference sequence). The CDR3 totals 15 residues. Trimming cost V 2 bases and J 0 bases, with 11 bases left between them.

Details on this clone: Other DNA sequences in the sample encode the same CDR3. V is TRBV2 and J is TRBJ2-2, with D possibly being TRBD1 (6 bases). V lost 8 bases, J lost 1 base, and 8 bases lay in between. The CDR3 length is 13 residues. Germline V gene sequence: CDR1 SNHLY, CDR2 FYNNEI. The CDR3 loop is CASRGQNTGELFF. In nucleotides, the CDR3 is TGTGCCAGCCGGGGACAGAACACCGGGGAGCTGTTTTTT.

The chain employs TRBV30 and TRBJ2-7; the match to TRBD1 covers 9 bases. Germline loops: CDR1 GTSNPN, CDR2 SVGIG (reference sequence). After removal of 5 bases from V and 3 bases from J, the junction contained 5 bases not matched to a gene. The CDR3 loop spans 13 amino acids. The CDR3 reads CAWAKDRGYEQYF. The CDR3 DNA reads as TGTGCCTGGGCGAAGGACAGGGGCTACGAGCAGTACTTC.

This chain connects TRBV10-3 to TRBJ2-3, with a weak D call TRBD1 (6 bases). The CDR3 covers 14 residues. The ends were cut back, 11 bases at V and 0 bases at J, with 15 bases in the middle. Germline-derived CDR1 and CDR2 are ENHRY and SYGVKD. The DNA for the CDR3 is TGTGCCGCAGCTACCGGGACAAGCACAGATACGCAGTATTTT. It yields the protein CAAATGTSTDTQYF.

This chain uses TRBV18 with TRBJ2-2; D uncertain. The germline V gene encodes CDR1 KGHSH and CDR2 LQKENI. This CDR3 is built from 13 residues. V lost 5 bases and J 6 bases, leaving 10 bases between the germline ends. CDR3 DNA sequence: TGTGCCAGCTCAGAGAGTAGATCCGGGGAGCTGTTTTTT. This sequence encodes CASSESRSGELFF. Variable domain in full (rest from reference TRBV18 and TRBJ2-2): NAGVMQNPRHLVRRRGQEARLRCSPMKGHSHVYWYRQLPEEGLKFMVYLQKENIIDESGMPKERFSAEFPKEGPSILRIQQVVRGDSAAYFCASSESRSGELFFGEGSRLTVL.

This clone was recorded only once. This sample includes further DNA sequences coding for the same CDR3. This chain connects TRBV6-5 to TRBJ1-2; D possibly corresponds to TRBD1 (5 bases). The V gene lost 5 bases and the J gene lost 0 bases, with 7 bases spanning the gap. Germline loops: CDR1 MNHEY, CDR2 SVGAGI. CDR3 length equals 13 residues. DNA of the CDR3: TGTGCCAGCAGTCGGACATCTAACTATGGCTACACCTTC. This gives the protein CASSRTSNYGYTF.

The CDR3 nucleotides read TGCGCCAGCAGCCCTCGCGGGGGGGGTAATGGTGAGCAGTTCTTC. It translates to CASSPRGGGNGEQFF. The chain carries TRBV4-1 and TRBJ2-1, with 9 bases aligning to TRBD2. From germline, CDR1 is MGHRA and CDR2 YSYEKL. V lost 4 bases to trimming and J lost 9 bases; unmatched junction nucleotides: 10. The CDR3 sequence is 15 residues long.

The V gene is TRBV30, the J gene TRBJ1-4; weak D call: TRBD1 (6 bases). V gave up 2 bases and J gave up 5 bases, with 21 bases separating them. Germline V gives CDR1 GTSNPN, CDR2 SVGIG (reference sequence). There are 17 residues in the CDR3. CDR3 in amino acids: CAWSSQGLTTKNEKLFF. CDR3 nucleotide sequence: TGTGCCTGGAGTAGTCAGGGGCTCACTACCAAAAATGAAAAACTGTTTTTT.

V and J are TRBV20-1 and TRBJ1-5; tentative D call: TRBD1 (5 bases). The germline V and J ends were trimmed by 2 bases and 10 bases, with 9 bases remaining between them. CDR1 and CDR2 from the germline V gene are DFQATT and SNEGSKA (reference sequence). This CDR3 has 11 amino acids. Here the CDR3 DNA reads TGCAGTGCTAGAAGGGACGGCCCCCAGCATTTT. This sequence encodes CSARRDGPQHF.

This clone was observed a single time. This chain uses TRBV25-1 with TRBJ1-3; 9 bases align to TRBD1. The CDR3 is made up of 18 amino acids. The germline gives CDR1 MGHDK, CDR2 SYGVNS. J lost 4 bases, V lost 4 bases, and 14 bases had no gene match. The CDR3 reads CASSGPPPQGARGNTIYF. As DNA, the CDR3 is TGTGCCAGCAGTGGCCCCCCCCCACAGGGGGCGAGGGGAAACACCATATATTTT.

This chain links TRBV30 with TRBJ2-5, with 7 bases lining up with TRBD1. CDR1 and CDR2 from the germline V gene are GTSNPN and SVGIG (reference sequence). CDR3 length equals 13 residues. V gave up 3 bases and J gave up 4 bases; unmatched junction bases: 5. This CDR3 reads CAWSGDSRETQYF. CDR3 DNA sequence: TGTGCCTGGAGCGGGGACAGCAGAGAGACCCAGTACTTC.

This clone appeared a single time. This rearrangement joins TRBV4-2 to TRBJ1-2, with unresolved D. This CDR3 spans 14 amino acids. Germline assignment: CDR1 LGHNA and CDR2 YNFKEQ. Between the trimmed V and J ends, which lost 0 bases and 6 bases, there was a span of 11 bases. The CDR3 nucleotides are TGTGCCAGCAGCCAAGATCTCTCGACGCATGGCTACACCTTC. Protein product: CASSQDLSTHGYTF.

The chain employs TRBV13 and TRBJ2-3; D possibly uses TRBD1 or TRBD2 (5 bases each). This CDR3 spans 16 amino acids. V lost 0 bases, J lost 0 bases, and 10 bases lay in between. Germline V lookup: CDR1 PRHDT, CDR2 FYEKMQ (reference sequence). The CDR3 DNA reads as TGTGCCAGCAGCTTAGGGGGGAGACAGAGCACAGATACGCAGTATTTT. The encoded protein is CASSLGGRQSTDTQYF.

The V and J genes are TRBV10-3 and TRBJ2-2; 10 nucleotides agree with TRBD2. CDR1 and CDR2 (germline): ENHRY, SYGVKD. Germline trimming cut 3 bases from V and 6 bases from J; bases unmatched to any gene: 4. This CDR3 contains 15 residues. DNA for the CDR3: TGTGCCATCAGTGACCTAGCGGGGGAGGCCGGGGAGCTGTTTTTT. Protein product: CAISDLAGEAGELFF.

A single count supports this clone. The chain uses TRBV27 and TRBJ1-2, with 7 bases lining up with TRBD1. Unmatched junction bases numbered 14, after V lost 6 bases and J lost 7 bases. The CDR3 has 15 amino acids. Germline-derived CDR1 and CDR2 are MNHEY and SMNVEV (reference sequence). As DNA, the CDR3 is TGTGCCAGCAGGCCCCTCTCTAATTACAGGGGTGGCTACACCTTC. Its translation is CASRPLSNYRGGYTF.

This clone was observed once. V usage is TRBV29-1 and J usage is TRBJ2-5; D call uncertain. This CDR3 is 13 amino acids long. Germline CDR1 reads SQVTM; CDR2 reads ANQGSEA. Deletions cut 2 bases from V and 2 bases from J, with 9 bases between. The CDR3 bases are TGCAGCGTTGAATATGGCAGGCAAGAGACCCAGTACTTC. Translated, it gives CSVEYGRQETQYF.

The J gene is TRBJ2-4, the V gene TRBV13; D is unclear. Deletions cut 2 bases from V and 15 bases from J, with 14 bases between. Germline lookup yields CDR1 PRHDT and CDR2 FYEKMQ (reference sequence). CDR3 length: 12 amino acids. CDR3 coding DNA: TGTGCCAGCAGCTTACGTCCGGGTCCTCCGTACTTC. It yields the protein CASSLRPGPPYF.

In this sample, this clone turned up a few times. The chain carries TRBV18 and TRBJ2-7; D gene uncertain. The length of the CDR3 is 11 residues. The V end lost 6 bases, the J end lost 6 bases, and 9 bases lay between the germline ends. The germline V gene has CDR1 KGHSH and CDR2 LQKENI. The CDR3 DNA reads TGTGCCAGCTCGCCGACGGGCGAGCAGTACTTC. It yields the protein CASSPTGEQYF. The whole variable domain, remainder taken from reference TRBV18 and TRBJ2-7, is NAGVMQNPRHLVRRRGQEARLRCSPMKGHSHVYWYRQLPEEGLKFMVYLQKENIIDESGMPKERFSAEFPKEGPSILRIQQVVRGDSAAYFCASSPTGEQYFGPGTRLTVT.

This chain connects TRBV9 to TRBJ2-7; 12 bases line up with TRBD1. The germline V gene encodes CDR1 SGDLS and CDR2 YYNGEE. The CDR3 totals 14 residues. The trim removed 3 bases at V and 6 bases at J, leaving 4 bases unmatched. The CDR3 region has the DNA TGTGCCAGCAGCGCCGGGACAGGGGGCTTCGAGCAGTACTTC. It codes for CASSAGTGGFEQYF.